Following are 26 T cell receptor beta chains from one sample sequenced in a study of identical twins. TCRdb independently ran MiXCR on the 5' RACE reads; one entry per CDR3 protein. The sample shows about 890,000 distinct CDR3 sequences, 9% to 15% of them seen only once. A further study also used this sample, focusing on yellow fever vaccine responses in identical twins.

Sequenced: PBMCs. Receptor source: a woman aged 18-29 years in good health.

V and J are TRBV4-1 and TRBJ2-1, with D possibly TRBD1 on 6 matching bases. The CDR3 runs to 15 residues. CDR1 and CDR2 from the germline V gene are MGHRA and YSYEKL. The V end lost 1 base, the J end lost 2 bases, and 9 bases lay between the germline ends. The CDR3 region is CASSQATGPYNEQFF. The CDR3 DNA reads as TGCGCCAGCAGCCAAGCTACAGGGCCCTACAATGAGCAGTTCTTC.

This clonotype was counted between two and nine times. V and J are TRBV4-1 and TRBJ2-7, with D tentatively TRBD1 (6 bases). Per the germline V gene, CDR1 is MGHRA and CDR2 is YSYEKL. V lost 4 bases and J lost 0, with 13 bases in between. The CDR3 is 15 residues long. The DNA of the CDR3 is TGCGCCAGCAGCCGGTCAGGACAGAGCTCCTACGAGCAGTACTTC. It encodes CASSRSGQSSYEQYF.

A few counts support this clonotype. The chain combines TRBV10-3 with TRBJ2-2; 10 bases line up with TRBD2. V was pared by 11 bases and J by 6 bases, with 9 bases of the junction left unmatched. Germline V gives CDR1 ENHRY, CDR2 SYGVKD. The CDR3 covers 14 residues. Written as DNA, the CDR3 is TGTGCCGGAATGACTAGCGGGTTCCCCGGGGAGCTGTTTTTT. Protein sequence: CAGMTSGFPGELFF.

This clonotype showed up just a few times. Its ends do not fully match the called genes, so a read error is possible. This chain uses TRBV14 with TRBJ2-7; D unresolved. The germline V gene encodes CDR1 SGHDN and CDR2 FVKESK. The CDR3 runs to 12 residues. This CDR3 reads CASSKPFYAQYF. DNA of the CDR3: TGTGCCAGCAGCAAGCCGTTCTACGCGCAGTACTTC.

The CDR3 loop is CASSAQGAGSYNEQFF. Here the CDR3 DNA reads TGTGCCAGCAGTGCTCAGGGTGCCGGCTCCTACAATGAGCAGTTCTTC. This chain links TRBV27 with TRBJ2-1; possibly TRBD1 for D (5 bases). Germline V gene sequence: CDR1 MNHEY, CDR2 SMNVEV (reference sequence). The length of the CDR3 is 16 residues. The V gene lost 5 bases and the J gene lost 0 bases, with 14 bases spanning the gap.

The chain uses TRBV6-2 or TRBV6-3 and TRBJ2-5; D is possibly TRBD1 (5 bases). The CDR3 sequence is 13 residues long. The V gene's germline CDR1 is MNHEY and CDR2 SVGEGT. V lost 2 bases to trimming and J lost 5 bases, with 9 bases between them. The DNA for the CDR3 is TGTGCCAGCAGTTACCTAGGGGCGGAGACCCAGTACTTC. Encoded protein: CASSYLGAETQYF.

This chain joins TRBV7-2 and TRBJ2-7; 9 nucleotides match TRBD1. The V and J ends lost 7 bases and 3 bases, in that order; junction bases with no gene match: 7. CDR1 and CDR2 from the germline V gene are SGHTA and FQGNSA. The CDR3 totals 14 residues. CDR3 residues: CASKTWDRDYEQYF. In DNA form, the CDR3 reads TGTGCCAGCAAAACTTGGGACAGGGACTACGAGCAGTACTTC.

This clonotype was counted between two and nine times. The gene calls are TRBV28 and TRBJ2-3, with D perhaps TRBD2 (7 bases). With 7 bases removed from V and 6 bases from J, the gap between germline ends came to 20 bases. CDR1 and CDR2 (germline): MDHEN, SYDVKM. The CDR3 runs to 15 residues. The CDR3 here is CASTRNGLGGDTQYF. In DNA form, the CDR3 reads TGTGCCAGCACTCGAAACGGACTAGGGGGGGATACGCAGTATTTT.

This clonotype was counted many times. This chain uses TRBV28 with TRBJ1-5; D possibly corresponds to TRBD1 (6 bases). The CDR3 spans 17 residues. Trimming took 1 base from V and 6 from J, leaving 19 bases between them. Germline assignment: CDR1 MDHEN and CDR2 SYDVKM. The CDR3 coding sequence is TGTGCCAGCAGTTTATCTCAAAGGGGGATCTTCCGTCAGCCCCAGCATTTT. Protein product: CASSLSQRGIFRQPQHF. Variable domain in full (rest from reference TRBV28 and TRBJ1-5): DVKVTQSSRYLVKRTGEKVFLECVQDMDHENMFWYRQDPGLGLRLIYFSYDVKMKEKGDIPEGYSVSREKKERFSLILESASTNQTSMYLCASSLSQRGIFRQPQHFGDGTRLSIL.

This clonotype turned up a few times. This sequence joins TRBV5-5 and TRBJ2-5; 9 bases agree with TRBD1. This CDR3 comprises 18 residues. Trimming cost V 0 bases and J 7 bases; bases outside gene matches: 16. Germline CDR1 SGHKS, CDR2 YYEKEE (reference sequence). The CDR3 is CASSLVVMTGGGTGTQYF. The CDR3 bases are TGTGCCAGCAGCTTGGTGGTGATGACAGGGGGTGGCACGGGGACCCAGTACTTC.

Comment on this clonotype: Germline is not matched at one junction end, which may reflect a read error. CDR3 residues: CASSVEADRYSEQFF. The CDR3 DNA sequence: TGTGCCAGCAGCGTAGAGGCAGACCGCTACAGTGAGCAGTTCTTC. The chain employs TRBV9 and TRBJ2-1; D gene unclear. Germline V CDR1 and CDR2: SGDLS, YYNGEE. This CDR3 region has 15 residues. The whole variable domain, filled in from reference TRBV9 and TRBJ2-1, reads DSGVTQTPKHLITATGQRVTLRCSPRSGDLSVYWYQQSLDQGLQFLIQYYNGEERAKGNILERFSAQQFPDLHSELNLSSLELGDSALYFCASSVEADRYSEQFFGPGTRLTVL.

This clonotype was detected only a few times. The V gene is TRBV11-3, the J gene TRBJ2-1; a possible D gene is TRBD1 (6 bases). CDR3 length: 16 amino acids. Germline V gene lookup returns CDR1 SGHNT and CDR2 YENEEA. V was pared by 3 bases and J by 10 bases, with 22 bases between. The CDR3 region is CASSLGTQVIRGEQFF. The CDR3, as DNA: TGTGCCAGCAGCTTGGGGACACAAGTCATTAGGGGGGAGCAGTTCTTC.

This clonotype has at least ten counts. The chain joins TRBV20-1 to TRBJ2-7, with unresolved D. Germline values: CDR1 DFQATT, CDR2 SNEGSKA (reference sequence). Between the trimmed V and J ends, which lost 0 bases and 0 bases, there was a span of 3 bases. This CDR3 has 12 amino acids. DNA for the CDR3: TGCAGTGCTAGAGAGGGCTCCTACGAGCAGTACGTC. Translation: CSAREGSYEQYV.

This chain connects TRBV4-2 to TRBJ1-1; 8 bases are shared with TRBD1. The CDR3 sequence is 18 residues long. The V and J ends lost 0 bases and 2 bases, in that order; junction bases with no gene match: 11. CDR1 LGHNA and CDR2 YNFKEQ come from the germline V gene. The CDR3 DNA follows: TGTGCCAGCAGCCAAGAGCGGTCCCGGACAGGGAAAAACACTGAAGCTTTCTTT. Its protein is CASSQERSRTGKNTEAFF.

The chain employs TRBV6-2 or TRBV6-3 and TRBJ2-1; D unresolved. Germline V lookup: CDR1 MNHEY, CDR2 SVGEGT. This CDR3 region has 16 residues. The ends were cut back, 6 bases at V and 5 bases at J, with 20 bases in the middle. In DNA, the CDR3 is TGTGCCAGCAGATTATCCTCCGGAGCGTTGAACAATGAGCAGTTCTTC. It yields the protein CASRLSSGALNNEQFF.

The genes are TRBV29-1 and TRBJ2-7; possible D gene TRBD2, 6 bases. The length of the CDR3 is 12 residues. Germline lookup yields CDR1 SQVTM and CDR2 ANQGSEA. The germline V and J ends were trimmed by 4 bases and 2 bases, with 9 bases remaining between them. In DNA form, the CDR3 reads TGCAGCGTTGCGGAGGGAACCTACGAGCAGTACTTC. Amino acid sequence: CSVAEGTYEQYF.

The V gene is TRBV2, the J gene TRBJ2-5; 7 bases are a match to TRBD1. V shed 8 bases and J 7 bases; nucleotides not matched to a gene: 10. Germline CDR1 is SNHLY and CDR2 is FYNNEI. CDR3 length: 13 amino acids. CDR3 in amino acids: CASGIDRAGTQYF. As DNA, the CDR3 is TGTGCCAGCGGAATTGACAGGGCTGGGACCCAGTACTTC.

The gene calls are TRBV10-3 and TRBJ2-1; D could derive from TRBD1 or TRBD2 (5 bases each). Germline V gives CDR1 ENHRY, CDR2 SYGVKD. This CDR3 contains 17 residues. Trimming took 2 bases from V and 4 from J, leaving 18 bases between them. As DNA, the CDR3 is TGTGCCATCAGTGAGCCCCCGGGACGAGATCCTTACAATGAGCAGTTCTTC. Encoded protein: CAISEPPGRDPYNEQFF.

This clonotype turned up a few times. The chain links TRBV5-6 to TRBJ2-5; no clear D gene. The CDR3 is 14 amino acids. Trimming cost V 2 bases and J 0 bases, with 8 bases left between them. Germline CDR1 reads SGHDT; CDR2 reads YYEEEE. This CDR3 reads CASSFDTYQETQYF. The DNA of the CDR3 is TGTGCCAGCAGCTTCGACACCTACCAAGAGACCCAGTACTTC.

This clonotype was observed a handful of times. The chain uses TRBV18 and TRBJ1-1, with 7 bases identical to TRBD1. V shed 2 bases, J shed 6 bases, and the junction held 3 bases outside the gene matches. This CDR3 is 13 amino acids long. Looked up from germline, CDR1 is KGHSH and CDR2 is LQKENI. CDR3: CASSPGTVSEAFF. CDR3 DNA: TGTGCCAGCTCACCAGGGACAGTGTCTGAAGCTTTCTTT.

This clonotype was recorded a few times. The V and J genes are TRBV7-9 and TRBJ2-7; 8 bases line up with TRBD1. CDR1 is SEHNR, CDR2 FQNEAQ, per germline (reference sequence). CDR3 length: 17 amino acids. V lost 4 bases to trimming and J lost 0 bases; unmatched junction nucleotides: 11. The CDR3 bases are TGTGCCAGCAGCTCCCGGACAGGACAGGGCGACTCCTACGAGCAGTACTTC. This sequence encodes CASSSRTGQGDSYEQYF.

The table lists this clonotype with a few counts. J is TRBJ1-2 and V is TRBV19; unclear D gene. V gave up 0 bases and J gave up 2 bases, with 10 bases separating them. CDR1 and CDR2 from the germline V gene are LNHDA and SQIVND (reference sequence). The length of the CDR3 is 15 residues. For the CDR3, the DNA is TGTGCCAGTAGTATAGATTCTGTACGGAACTATGGCTACACCTTC. Amino acid sequence: CASSIDSVRNYGYTF.

The CDR3 nucleotides read TGTGCCAGCAGCCCAGAGCACAGGCCAATTACAGATACGCAGTATTTT. It specifies CASSPEHRPITDTQYF. V usage is TRBV9 and J usage is TRBJ2-3; D is perhaps TRBD1 (5 bases). This CDR3 is built from 16 residues. V lost 4 bases, J lost 3 bases, and 18 bases lay in between. CDR1 is SGDLS, CDR2 YYNGEE, per germline.

This sequence joins TRBV28 and TRBJ2-7; 7 positions match TRBD1. This CDR3 has 15 residues. The V segment lost 3 bases and the J segment 0 bases; nucleotides outside the gene matches: 5. Germline V gene data show CDR1 as MDHEN and CDR2 as SYDVKM. The CDR3 coding sequence is TGTGCCAGCAGTTTGGGACAGATTAACTCCTACGAGCAGTACGTC. Residues: CASSLGQINSYEQYV.

This clonotype has just a few counts. The chain has TRBV12-3 or TRBV12-4 and TRBJ1-1; tentatively, D is TRBD1 (6 bases). Trimming shortened V by 7 bases and J by 3 bases, and 15 bases separated the two germline ends. This CDR3 is 14 amino acids long. CDR3 nucleotide sequence: TGTGCCAGCATCCCCGGGGGCCGGTACACTGAAGCTTTCTTT. Protein: CASIPGGRYTEAFF.

The chain employs TRBV20-1 and TRBJ2-3; D perhaps matches TRBD2 (6 bases). V lost 0 bases, J lost 11 bases, and 15 bases lay in between. CDR1 and CDR2 (germline): DFQATT, SNEGSKA (reference sequence). CDR3 length equals 13 residues. DNA for the CDR3: TGCAGTGCTAGAGATGGGACTTCCCCATGGCAGTATTTT. It translates to CSARDGTSPWQYF.